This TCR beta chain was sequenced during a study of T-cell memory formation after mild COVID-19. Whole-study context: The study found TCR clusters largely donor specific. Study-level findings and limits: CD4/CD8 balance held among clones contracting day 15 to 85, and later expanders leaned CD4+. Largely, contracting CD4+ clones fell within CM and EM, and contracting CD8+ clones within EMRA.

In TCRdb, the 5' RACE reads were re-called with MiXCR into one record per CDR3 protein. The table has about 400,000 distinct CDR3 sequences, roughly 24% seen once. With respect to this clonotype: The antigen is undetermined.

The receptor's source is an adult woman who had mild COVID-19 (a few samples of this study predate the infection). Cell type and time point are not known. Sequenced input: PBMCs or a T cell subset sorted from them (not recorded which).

The CDR3 reads CATSRPPGLAGIHEQYF. In nucleotides, the CDR3 is TGTGCCACCAGCAGACCCCCGGGACTAGCGGGGATTCACGAGCAGTACTTC. This chain connects TRBV15 to TRBJ2-7, with TRBD2 matching 13 bases. There are 17 residues in the CDR3. The J segment lost 5 bases and the V segment lost 2 bases, leaving 9 bases of the junction unmatched. CDR1 is LNHNV, CDR2 YYDKDF, per germline (reference sequence).